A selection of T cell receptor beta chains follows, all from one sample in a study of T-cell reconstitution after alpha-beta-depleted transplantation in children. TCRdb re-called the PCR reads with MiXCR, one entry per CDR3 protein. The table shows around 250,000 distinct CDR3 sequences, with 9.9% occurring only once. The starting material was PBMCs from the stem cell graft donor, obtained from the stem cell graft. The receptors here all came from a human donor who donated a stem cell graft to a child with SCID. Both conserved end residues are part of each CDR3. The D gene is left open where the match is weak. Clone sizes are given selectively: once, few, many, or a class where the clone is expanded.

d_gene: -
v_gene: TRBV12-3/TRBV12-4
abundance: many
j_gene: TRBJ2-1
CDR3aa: CASSLGVANNEQFF
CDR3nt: TGTGCCAGCAGTTTAGGGGTAGCAAACAATGAGCAGTTCTTC

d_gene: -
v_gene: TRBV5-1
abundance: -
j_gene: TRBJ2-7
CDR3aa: CASEGGQGGYEQYF
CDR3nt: TGCGCCAGCGAGGGGGGGCAGGGGGGCTACGAGCAGTACTTC

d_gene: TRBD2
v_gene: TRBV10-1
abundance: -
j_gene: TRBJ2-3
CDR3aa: CATSGGTPGTDTQYF
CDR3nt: TGCGCCACTAGCGGGGGGACCCCTGGCACAGATACGCAGTATTTT

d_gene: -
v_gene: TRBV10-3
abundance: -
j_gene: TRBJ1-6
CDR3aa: CAISGGPGENSPLHF
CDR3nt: TGTGCCATCAGTGGTGGGCCAGGGGAAAATTCACCCCTCCACTTT

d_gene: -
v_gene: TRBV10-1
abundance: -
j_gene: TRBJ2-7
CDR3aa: CASSADRSYEQYF
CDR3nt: TGCGCCAGCAGTGCTGACAGATCCTACGAGCAGTACTTC

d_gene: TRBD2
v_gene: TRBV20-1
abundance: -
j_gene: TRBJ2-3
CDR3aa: CSALAGGRLDTQYF
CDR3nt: TGCAGTGCTCTAGCGGGGGGCCGGCTAGATACGCAGTATTTT

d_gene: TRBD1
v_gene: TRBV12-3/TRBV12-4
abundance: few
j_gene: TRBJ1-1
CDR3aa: CASTQWQGGDTEAFF
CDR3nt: TGTGCCAGCACCCAATGGCAGGGGGGCGACACTGAAGCTTTCTTT

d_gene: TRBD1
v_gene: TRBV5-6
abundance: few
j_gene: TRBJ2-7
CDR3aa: CASSPGTGVYYEQYF
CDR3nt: TGTGCCAGCAGCCCGGGGACAGGGGTATACTACGAGCAGTACTTC

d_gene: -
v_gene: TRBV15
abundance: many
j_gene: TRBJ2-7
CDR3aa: CATSAGDSGGFPNEQYF
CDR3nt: TGTGCCACCAGCGCGGGGGACAGCGGGGGTTTTCCGAACGAGCAGTACTTC

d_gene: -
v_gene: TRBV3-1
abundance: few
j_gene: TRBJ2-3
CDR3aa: CASSDVGSTDTQYF
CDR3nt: TGTGCCAGCAGCGACGTCGGCAGCACAGATACGCAGTATTTT

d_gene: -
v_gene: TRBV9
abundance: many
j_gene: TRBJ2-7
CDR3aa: CASSPKSSYEQYF
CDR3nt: TGTGCCAGCAGCCCCAAATCCAGCTACGAGCAGTACTTC

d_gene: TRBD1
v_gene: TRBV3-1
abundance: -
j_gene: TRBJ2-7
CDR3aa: CASSQAQGSLEQYF
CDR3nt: TGTGCCAGCAGCCAAGCACAGGGGAGTCTCGAGCAGTACTTC

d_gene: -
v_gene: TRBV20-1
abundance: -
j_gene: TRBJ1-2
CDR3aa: CSARLEGNYGYTF
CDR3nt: TGCAGTGCTAGATTGGAAGGGAACTATGGCTACACCTTC

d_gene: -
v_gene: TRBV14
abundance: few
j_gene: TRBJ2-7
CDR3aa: CASSQARGREQYF
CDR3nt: TGTGCCAGCAGCCAAGCCAGGGGAAGGGAGCAGTACTTC

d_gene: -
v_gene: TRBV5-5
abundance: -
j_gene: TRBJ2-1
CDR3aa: CASSSRDPYTEQFF
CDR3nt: TGTGCCAGCAGCTCCCGGGACCCCTACACTGAGCAGTTCTTC

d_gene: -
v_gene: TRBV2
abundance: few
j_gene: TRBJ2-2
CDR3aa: CASSQDREDTGELFF
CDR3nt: TGTGCCAGCAGTCAAGACAGGGAGGACACCGGGGAGCTGTTTTTT

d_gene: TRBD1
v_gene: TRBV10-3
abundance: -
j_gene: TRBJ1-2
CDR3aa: CAISESAGGYYGYTF
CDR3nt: TGTGCCATCAGTGAGTCCGCAGGGGGCTACTATGGCTACACCTTC

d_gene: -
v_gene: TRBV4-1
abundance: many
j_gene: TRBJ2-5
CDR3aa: CASSQDSGGGAQQETQYF
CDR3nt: TGCGCCAGCAGCCAAGATTCAGGGGGAGGGGCGCAACAAGAGACCCAGTACTTC

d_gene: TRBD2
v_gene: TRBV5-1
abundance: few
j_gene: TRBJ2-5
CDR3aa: CASSHQTSGTQETQYF
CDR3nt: TGCGCCAGCAGCCACCAGACTAGCGGCACCCAAGAGACCCAGTACTTC

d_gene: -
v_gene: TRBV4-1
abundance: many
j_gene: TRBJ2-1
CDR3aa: CASSQDLGGRYNEQFF
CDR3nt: TGCGCCAGCAGCCAAGATTTGGGGGGGCGCTACAATGAGCAGTTCTTC

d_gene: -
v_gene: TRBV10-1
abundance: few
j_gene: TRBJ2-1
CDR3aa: CASSVGATYNEQFF
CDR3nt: TGCGCCAGCAGTGTTGGGGCAACCTACAATGAGCAGTTCTTC

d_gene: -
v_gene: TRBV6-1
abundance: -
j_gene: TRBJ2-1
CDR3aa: CATKAWVISGNEQFF
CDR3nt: TGTGCCACCAAGGCATGGGTAATTTCGGGCAATGAGCAGTTCTTC

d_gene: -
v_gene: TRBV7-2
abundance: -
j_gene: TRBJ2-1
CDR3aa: CASSKVVGQTAEVQFF
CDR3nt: TGTGCCAGCAGCAAGGTTGTAGGACAGACGGCAGAGGTGCAGTTCTTC

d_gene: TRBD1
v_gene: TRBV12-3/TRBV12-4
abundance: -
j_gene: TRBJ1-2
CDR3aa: CASSTGVGDGYTF
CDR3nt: TGTGCCAGCAGTACAGGGGTTGGGGATGGCTACACCTTC

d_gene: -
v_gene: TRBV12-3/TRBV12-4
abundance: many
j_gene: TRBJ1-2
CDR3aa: CASSRVDIYGYTF
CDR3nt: TGTGCCAGCAGTCGAGTGGACATCTATGGCTACACCTTC

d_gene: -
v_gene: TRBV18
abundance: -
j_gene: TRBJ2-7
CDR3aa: CASSHLDGSYEQYF
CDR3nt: TGTGCCAGCTCACATTTAGACGGTTCCTACGAGCAGTACTTC

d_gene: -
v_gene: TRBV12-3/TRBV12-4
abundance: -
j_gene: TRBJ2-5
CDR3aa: CAGSPGTYSWETQYF
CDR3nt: TGTGCCGGCAGTCCCGGGACGTACTCATGGGAGACCCAGTACTTC

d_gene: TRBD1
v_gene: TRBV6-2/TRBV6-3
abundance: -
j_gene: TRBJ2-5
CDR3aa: CASSYPPPGQGAPRKTQYF
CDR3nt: TGTGCCAGCAGTTACCCCCCACCGGGACAGGGGGCGCCCCGAAAGACCCAGTACTTC

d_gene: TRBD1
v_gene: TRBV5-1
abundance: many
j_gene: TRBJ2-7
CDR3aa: CASSYSGTGFYEQYF
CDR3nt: TGCGCCAGCAGTTACTCCGGGACAGGGTTTTACGAGCAGTACTTC

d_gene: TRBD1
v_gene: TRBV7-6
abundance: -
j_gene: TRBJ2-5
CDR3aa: CASSPRTGLETQYF
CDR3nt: TGTGCCAGCAGCCCGCGGACAGGGTTAGAGACCCAGTACTTC

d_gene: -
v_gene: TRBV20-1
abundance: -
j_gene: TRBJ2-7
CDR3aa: CSASKIYEQYF
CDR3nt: TGCAGTGCTTCAAAAATATACGAGCAGTACTTC

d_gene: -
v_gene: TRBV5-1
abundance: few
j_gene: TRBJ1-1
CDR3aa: CASSFFSLNTEAFF
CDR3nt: TGCGCCAGCAGCTTCTTCAGCCTCAACACTGAAGCTTTCTTT

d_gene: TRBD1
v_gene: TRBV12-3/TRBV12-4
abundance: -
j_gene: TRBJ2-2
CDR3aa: CASSGQGWTGELFF
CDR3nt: TGTGCCAGCAGCGGACAGGGATGGACCGGGGAGCTGTTTTTT

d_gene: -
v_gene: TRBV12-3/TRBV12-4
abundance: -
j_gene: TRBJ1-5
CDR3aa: CASRDEEGQPQHF
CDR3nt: TGTGCCAGCAGGGACGAAGAGGGTCAGCCCCAGCATTTT

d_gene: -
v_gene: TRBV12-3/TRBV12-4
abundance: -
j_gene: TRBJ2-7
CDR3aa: CASSLKVTQYF
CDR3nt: TGTGCCAGCAGTCTGAAAGTTACGCAGTACTTC

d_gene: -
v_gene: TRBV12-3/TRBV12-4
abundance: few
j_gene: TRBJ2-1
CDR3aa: CASSSRGAYEQFF
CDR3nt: TGTGCCAGCAGCTCCAGAGGGGCCTATGAGCAGTTCTTC

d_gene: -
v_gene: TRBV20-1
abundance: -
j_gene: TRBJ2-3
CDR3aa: CSARIGGTDTQYF
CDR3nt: TGCAGTGCGCGGATTGGGGGCACAGATACGCAGTATTTT